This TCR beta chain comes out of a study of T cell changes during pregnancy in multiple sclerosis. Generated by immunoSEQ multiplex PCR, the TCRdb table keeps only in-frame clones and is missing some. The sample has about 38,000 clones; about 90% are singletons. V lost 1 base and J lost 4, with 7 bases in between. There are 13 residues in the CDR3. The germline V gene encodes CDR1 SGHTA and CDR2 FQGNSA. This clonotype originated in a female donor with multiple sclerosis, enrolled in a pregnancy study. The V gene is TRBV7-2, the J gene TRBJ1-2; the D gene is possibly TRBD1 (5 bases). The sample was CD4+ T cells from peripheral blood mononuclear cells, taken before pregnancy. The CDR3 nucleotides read TGTGCCAGCAGCTTAGGGACACTCTATGGCTACACCTTC. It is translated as CASSLGTLYGYTF.